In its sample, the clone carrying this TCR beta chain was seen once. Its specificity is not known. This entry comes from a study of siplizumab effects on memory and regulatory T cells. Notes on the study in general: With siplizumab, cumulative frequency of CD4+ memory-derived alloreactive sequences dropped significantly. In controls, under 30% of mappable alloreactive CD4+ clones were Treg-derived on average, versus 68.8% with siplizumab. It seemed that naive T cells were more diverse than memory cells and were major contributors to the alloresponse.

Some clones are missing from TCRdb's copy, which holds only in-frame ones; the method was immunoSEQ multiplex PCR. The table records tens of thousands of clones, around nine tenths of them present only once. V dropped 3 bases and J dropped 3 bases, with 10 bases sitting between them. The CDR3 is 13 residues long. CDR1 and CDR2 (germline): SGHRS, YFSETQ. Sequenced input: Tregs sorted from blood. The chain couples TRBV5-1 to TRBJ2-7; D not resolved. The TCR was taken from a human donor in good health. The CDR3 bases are TGCGCCAGCAGCTCCCACCAAGGCTACGAGCAGTACTTC. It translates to CASSSHQGYEQYF.